A selection of T cell receptor beta chains follows, all from one sample in a study of T-cell memory formation after mild COVID-19. TCRdb reprocessed the 5' RACE reads with MiXCR, giving one entry per CDR3 protein. Found here are fewer than 250,000 distinct CDR3 sequences, around 27% of them singletons; the top ten hold approximately 10%. Sequenced: PBMCs or a T cell subset sorted from them (not recorded which). These receptors all come from an adult woman who had mild COVID-19 (a few samples of this study predate the infection). Cell type and time point are not known. Both conserved end residues are part of each CDR3. D genes are given only for firm matches. Not all rows give a size; the values are once, few, many and, for expanded clones, a class.

v_gene	abundance	d_gene	j_gene	CDR3aa	CDR3nt
TRBV6-1	.	.	TRBJ2-7	CASSEGQHLLYEQYF	TGTGCCAGCAGTGAAGGGCAGCACCTTCTGTACGAGCAGTACTTC
TRBV7-2	few	.	TRBJ1-2	CASSLDQTSRGYTF	TGTGCCAGCAGCTTAGACCAGACCTCCCGGGGCTACACCTTC
TRBV7-3	.	TRBD2	TRBJ2-3	CASSSRLAGGADTQYF	TGTGCCAGCAGCTCAAGACTAGCGGGAGGTGCAGATACGCAGTATTTT
TRBV7-6	few	TRBD2	TRBJ2-5	CASRSTSGGQETQYF	TGTGCCAGCAGGTCGACTAGCGGGGGTCAAGAGACCCAGTACTTC
TRBV7-9	.	TRBD1	TRBJ2-7	CASSLGRDREASSYEQYF	TGTGCCAGCAGCTTAGGCCGGGACAGGGAGGCGAGCTCCTACGAGCAGTACTTC
TRBV20-1	few	TRBD2	TRBJ2-1	CSAPSVERDYNEQFF	TGCAGTGCTCCAAGTGTGGAGCGGGACTACAATGAGCAGTTCTTC
TRBV5-1	many	TRBD2	TRBJ2-7	CASSSRSGLVNEQYF	TGCGCCAGCAGCTCAAGATCGGGACTAGTAAACGAGCAGTACTTC
TRBV6-5	few	.	TRBJ2-5	CASSYSIGRETQYF	TGTGCCAGCAGTTACTCAATCGGTCGAGAGACCCAGTACTTC
TRBV10-3	.	TRBD2	TRBJ2-7	CAISESGRTSEPYEQYF	TGTGCCATCAGTGAGTCCGGTCGAACTAGCGAGCCCTACGAGCAGTACTTC
TRBV12-3/TRBV12-4	.	TRBD2	TRBJ2-1	CASSRGGRRSSYNEQFF	TGTGCCAGCAGCCGGGGGGGCCGCAGGAGCTCCTACAATGAGCAGTTCTTC
TRBV9	few	.	TRBJ2-7	CASSLRLGYEQYF	TGTGCCAGCAGCCTTCGACTTGGATACGAGCAGTACTTC
TRBV20-1	.	.	TRBJ2-1	CSARPGATNEQFF	TGCAGTGCTAGACCGGGGGCAACCAATGAGCAGTTCTTC
TRBV12-3/TRBV12-4	.	.	TRBJ1-1	CASRATENTEAFF	TGTGCCAGCAGGGCGACAGAGAACACTGAAGCTTTCTTT
TRBV11-1	.	TRBD2	TRBJ2-4	CANRPSGSGWAVQIQYF	TGTGCCAACAGGCCTAGCGGGAGCGGTTGGGCGGTTCAAATTCAGTACTTC
TRBV15	few	.	TRBJ2-3	CATNTLTDTQYF	TGTGCCACCAATACCCTCACAGATACGCAGTATTTT
TRBV3-1	.	.	TRBJ2-3	CASSQVSPYWGTDTQYF	TGTGCCAGCAGCCAAGTATCGCCTTACTGGGGCACAGATACGCAGTATTTT
TRBV11-3	many	.	TRBJ2-1	CASSLESSSYNEQFF	TGTGCCAGCAGCTTAGAAAGCAGTTCCTACAATGAGCAGTTCTTC
TRBV24-1	few	TRBD2	TRBJ2-1	CATSDPGTSGRSYNEQFF	TGTGCCACCAGTGACCCCGGGACTAGCGGGAGATCCTACAATGAGCAGTTCTTC
TRBV6-1	few	TRBD1	TRBJ2-7	CASSQRGRVRNEQYF	TGTGCCAGCAGCCAAAGGGGGCGAGTACGAAACGAGCAGTACTTC
TRBV6-2/TRBV6-3	.	TRBD1	TRBJ1-6	CASTPPGQGISPLHF	TGTGCCAGCACCCCTCCGGGACAGGGGATTTCACCCCTCCACTTT
TRBV18	few	TRBD1	TRBJ2-7	CASSRPGQGYEQYF	TGTGCCAGCTCACGGCCGGGACAGGGGTACGAGCAGTACTTC
TRBV5-4	few	TRBD2	TRBJ2-1	CASSLGLAGDNEQFF	TGTGCCAGCAGCTTGGGACTAGCGGGGGACAATGAGCAGTTCTTC
TRBV4-2	.	TRBD1	TRBJ2-7	CASSPEQGAGEQYF	TGTGCCAGCAGCCCAGAACAGGGGGCTGGCGAGCAGTACTTC
TRBV18	few	TRBD2	TRBJ2-1	CASSILAGGSNEQFF	TGTGCCAGCTCAATCTTAGCGGGAGGTAGTAATGAGCAGTTCTTC
TRBV12-3/TRBV12-4	.	.	TRBJ1-1	CASSFAGSLNTEAFF	TGTGCCAGCAGTTTTGCAGGGTCTCTGAACACTGAAGCTTTCTTT
TRBV12-3/TRBV12-4	.	TRBD2	TRBJ2-5	CASSWGLAPETQYF	TGTGCCAGCAGCTGGGGACTAGCTCCAGAGACCCAGTACTTC
TRBV7-8	few	.	TRBJ2-7	CASSLEFRSSYEQYF	TGTGCCAGCAGCTTAGAATTCCGGTCCTCCTACGAGCAGTACTTC
TRBV24-1	.	.	TRBJ2-1	CATSEQGRQFF	TGTGCCACCAGTGAGCAAGGACGGCAGTTCTTC
TRBV11-2	few	TRBD1	TRBJ2-6	CASSLVSAGGAGANVLTF	TGTGCCAGCAGCTTAGTCTCCGCAGGGGGTGCTGGGGCCAACGTCCTGACTTTC
TRBV6-2/TRBV6-3	.	.	TRBJ1-1	CASSYSLTGEAFF	TGTGCCAGCAGTTACTCCTTGACGGGTGAAGCTTTCTTT
TRBV7-9	.	.	TRBJ1-4	CASSPRGTRSEKLFF	TGTGCCAGCAGCCCTAGGGGGACCCGGAGCGAAAAACTGTTTTTT
TRBV13	few	.	TRBJ1-6	CASSLSQNRRALHF	TGTGCCAGCAGCTTAAGCCAGAACCGGCGGGCCCTCCACTTT
TRBV29-1	.	TRBD1	TRBJ1-1	CSVAFIPGTGGEEAFF	TGCAGCGTTGCCTTTATCCCCGGGACAGGGGGTGAAGAAGCTTTCTTT
TRBV5-1	.	TRBD2	TRBJ2-7	CASNGGGDNEQYF	TGCGCCAGCAATGGCGGGGGGGACAACGAGCAGTACTTC
TRBV9	few	.	TRBJ2-2	CASSVASRGGELFF	TGTGCCAGCAGCGTAGCTTCGAGGGGCGGGGAGCTGTTTTTT
TRBV19	few	.	TRBJ2-6	CASTSSSGANVLTF	TGTGCCAGTACCAGTAGCTCTGGGGCCAACGTCCTGACTTTC
TRBV30	once	.	TRBJ2-3	CAWTGAEETQYF	TGTGCCTGGACAGGGGCAGAGGAGACGCAGTATTTT
TRBV4-1	.	.	TRBJ2-7	CASSHPSYEQYF	TGCGCCAGCAGCCACCCGTCTTACGAGCAGTACTTC
TRBV18	few	TRBD1	TRBJ2-6	CASSPTGAGANVLTF	TGTGCCAGCTCACCGACAGGGGCTGGGGCCAACGTCCTGACTTTC
TRBV11-2	.	.	TRBJ2-7	CASSRRDGTYEQYF	TGTGCCAGCAGCAGACGGGACGGGACCTACGAGCAGTACTTC
TRBV9	few	TRBD2	TRBJ2-1	CASSVASGAYNEQFF	TGTGCCAGCAGCGTCGCTAGCGGGGCTTACAATGAGCAGTTCTTC
TRBV4-2	.	.	TRBJ1-6	CASSPTTSPLHF	TGTGCCAGCAGCCCCACGACCTCACCCCTCCACTTT
TRBV7-2	.	.	TRBJ1-1	CASSSDRLVMNTEAFF	TGTGCCAGCAGCTCGGACAGACTGGTCATGAACACTGAAGCTTTCTTT
TRBV5-1	.	.	TRBJ2-5	CASSLTGEETQYF	TGCGCCAGCAGCTTGACGGGGGAAGAGACCCAGTACTTC
TRBV25-1	.	TRBD2	TRBJ2-1	CASSEPAGGSPLSSYNEQFF	TGTGCCAGCAGTGAACCAGCGGGAGGGAGCCCCCTTAGCTCCTACAATGAGCAGTTCTTC
TRBV29-1	.	TRBD2	TRBJ2-1	CSVEDLTASGSEYEQFF	TGCAGCGTTGAAGATCTGACGGCTAGCGGGAGTGAGTATGAGCAGTTCTTC
TRBV7-6	.	.	TRBJ2-1	CASSSYGGQGLYNEQFF	TGTGCCAGCAGCTCATATGGTGGGCAGGGGTTGTACAATGAGCAGTTCTTC
TRBV5-4	.	TRBD2	TRBJ2-1	CASSLASGRAYNEQFF	TGTGCCAGCAGCTTGGCTAGCGGGAGGGCCTACAATGAGCAGTTCTTC
TRBV6-6	.	.	TRBJ2-4	CASSSTTGSIQYF	TGTGCCAGCAGTTCCACCACAGGGAGCATTCAGTACTTC
TRBV29-1	few	.	TRBJ2-6	CSAVLGVPNRATGANVLTF	TGCAGCGCCGTATTAGGGGTCCCTAACAGGGCTACTGGGGCCAACGTCCTGACTTTC